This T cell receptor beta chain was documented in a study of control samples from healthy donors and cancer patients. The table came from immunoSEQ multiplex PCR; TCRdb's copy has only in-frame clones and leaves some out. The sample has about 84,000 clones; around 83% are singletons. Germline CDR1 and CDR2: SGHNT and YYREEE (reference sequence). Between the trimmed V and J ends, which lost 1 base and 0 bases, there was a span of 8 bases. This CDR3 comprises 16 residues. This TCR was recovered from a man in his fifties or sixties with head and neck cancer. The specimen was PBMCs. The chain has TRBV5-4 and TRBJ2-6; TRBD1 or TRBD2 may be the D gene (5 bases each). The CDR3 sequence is CASSLPGASGANVLTF. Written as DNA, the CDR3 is TGTGCCAGCAGCTTGCCCGGGGCCTCTGGGGCCAACGTCCTGACTTTC.